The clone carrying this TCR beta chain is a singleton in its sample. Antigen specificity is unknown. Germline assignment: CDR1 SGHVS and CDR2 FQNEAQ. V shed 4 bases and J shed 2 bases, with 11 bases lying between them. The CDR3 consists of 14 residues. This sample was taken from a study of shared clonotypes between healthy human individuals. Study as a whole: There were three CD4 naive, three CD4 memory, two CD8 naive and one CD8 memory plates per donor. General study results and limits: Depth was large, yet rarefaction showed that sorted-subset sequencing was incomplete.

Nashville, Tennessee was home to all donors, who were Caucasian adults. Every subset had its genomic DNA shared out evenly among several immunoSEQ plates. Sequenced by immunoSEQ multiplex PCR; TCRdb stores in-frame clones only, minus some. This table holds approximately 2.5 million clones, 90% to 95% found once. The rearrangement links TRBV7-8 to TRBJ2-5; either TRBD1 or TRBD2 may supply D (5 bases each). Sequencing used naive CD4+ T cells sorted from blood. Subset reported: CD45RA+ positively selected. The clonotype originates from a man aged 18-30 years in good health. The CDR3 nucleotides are TGTGCCAGCAGCTACCGGGACGGACAAGAGACCCAGTACTTC. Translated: CASSYRDGQETQYF.